These 20 T cell receptor beta chains share one sample of origin, sequenced in a study of CD8 T cells in ankylosing spondylitis. Study-wide results and caveats: Blood from ankylosing spondylitis patients appeared to carry a characteristic eight-variant TCR beta motif.

These receptors are not linked to any known antigen. From the 5' RACE reads, TCRdb called clonotypes with MiXCR, one entry per CDR3 protein. This table has around 890,000 distinct CDR3 sequences, 12% appearing once. Input material: blood, either unsorted or a sorted T cell fraction (not recorded which). These receptor sequences come from a male donor with ankylosing spondylitis.

This clonotype was picked up a small number of times. The rearrangement joins TRBV4-3 to TRBJ1-3, with D uncertain. Germline V gene lookup returns CDR1 LGHNA and CDR2 YSLEER. Between the trimmed V and J ends, which lost 1 base and 2 bases, there was a span of 9 bases. CDR3 size: 15 residues. The CDR3 is CASSQVRMAGNTIYF. The DNA for the CDR3 is TGCGCCAGCAGCCAAGTGAGGATGGCTGGAAACACCATATATTTT.

This clonotype turned up a few times. V is TRBV20-1 and J is TRBJ2-1, with 7 bases aligning to TRBD2. Germline V CDR1 and CDR2: DFQATT, SNEGSKA (reference sequence). V dropped 0 bases and J dropped 0; count of bases not matched to a gene: 8. This CDR3 has 17 residues. The CDR3 spells CSARDRLADISYNEQFF. The CDR3 nucleotides are TGCAGTGCTAGAGATCGGCTAGCGGACATCTCCTACAATGAGCAGTTCTTC.

CDR3 protein: CASSLRQGADYTF. In DNA form, the CDR3 reads TGTGCCAGCAGCTTAAGACAGGGGGCAGACTACACCTTC. V is TRBV7-9 and J is TRBJ1-2; TRBD1 matches 10 bases. The length of the CDR3 is 13 residues. Unmatched junction bases numbered 4, after V lost 2 bases and J lost 10 bases. Germline CDR1 is SEHNR and CDR2 is FQNEAQ (reference sequence).

This clonotype appeared a few times. The CDR3 is CSAEDRGGNQPQHF. The CDR3 DNA reads TGCAGTGCAGAGGACAGGGGAGGCAATCAGCCCCAGCATTTT. The V and J genes are TRBV20-1 and TRBJ1-5, with 9 nucleotides matching TRBD1. The CDR3 runs 14 residues. The V segment lost 6 bases and the J segment 2 bases; nucleotides outside the gene matches: 5. Germline CDR1 reads DFQATT; CDR2 reads SNEGSKA (reference sequence).

This clonotype was counted a few times. The rearrangement links TRBV29-1 to TRBJ2-3, with D possibly TRBD1 on 6 matching bases. The CDR3 totals 12 residues. Per germline, CDR1 SQVTM and CDR2 ANQGSEA. Trimming stripped 2 bases from V and 6 bases from J, with 9 bases between. The CDR3 nucleotides are TGCAGCGTTGAATCAGGGGACGATACGCAGTATTTT. Amino acids: CSVESGDDTQYF.

This clonotype was counted many times. The rearrangement joins TRBV20-1 to TRBJ2-1; D is possibly TRBD1 or TRBD2 (5 bases each). Trimming pared 5 bases from V and 10 bases from J, leaving 15 bases between. Looked up from germline, CDR1 is DFQATT and CDR2 is SNEGSKA (reference sequence). The CDR3 runs 12 residues. CDR3 nucleotides: TGCAGTGCTGATAGGGGACCTTCAGAGCAGTTCTTC. It translates to CSADRGPSEQFF.

This clonotype came up many times. The chain links TRBV29-1 to TRBJ2-1; D gene ambiguous. Germline values: CDR1 SQVTM, CDR2 ANQGSEA. The CDR3 length is 14 residues. V lost 4 bases to trimming and J lost 0 bases, with 10 bases between them. CDR3 sequence (DNA): TGCAGCGTTGGGGCTCTACTCTCCTACAATGAGCAGTTCTTC. This gives the protein CSVGALLSYNEQFF.

This clonotype came up many times. V and J are TRBV7-8 and TRBJ2-1; D is ambiguous. CDR1 is SGHVS, CDR2 FQNEAQ, per germline. This CDR3 is built from 15 residues. Deletions cut 0 bases from V and 0 bases from J, with 6 bases between. CDR3 sequence (DNA): TGTGCCAGCAGCTTAGCCAGAGTCTCCTACAATGAGCAGTTCTTC. Translated: CASSLARVSYNEQFF.

The V and J genes are TRBV20-1 and TRBJ2-1; TRBD2 matches 10 bases. The V gene end was trimmed by 5 bases and the J gene end by 0 bases; junction bases not matched to a gene: 10. This CDR3 is built from 17 residues. The germline gives CDR1 DFQATT, CDR2 SNEGSKA (reference sequence). CDR3 sequence (DNA): TGCAGTGCTTGGGGCCTAGCGGGGGTGAGCTCCTACAATGAGCAGTTCTTC. As protein: CSAWGLAGVSSYNEQFF.

This clonotype was observed many times. V is TRBV5-6 and J is TRBJ2-3, with D hard to call. The germline V gene encodes CDR1 SGHDT and CDR2 YYEEEE. V lost 1 base and J 0 bases, leaving 15 bases between the germline ends. CDR3 length equals 17 residues. The CDR3 nucleotides read TGTGCCAGCAGCTTGCGCTTAGGGCTATTCAGCACAGATACGCAGTATTTT. Its protein product is CASSLRLGLFSTDTQYF.

At least ten counts were recorded for this clonotype. The V and J genes are TRBV7-3 and TRBJ1-6, with D unresolved. The germline CDR1 and CDR2 sequences are SGHTA and FQGTGA. This CDR3 region has 13 residues. Trimming took off 2 bases at V and 7 bases at J, with 6 bases between the two ends. The CDR3 nucleotides read TGTGCCAGCAGCTTAGTCCCCAATTCACCCCTCCACTTT. It codes for CASSLVPNSPLHF.

This rearrangement joins TRBV28 to TRBJ1-2, with D unresolved. Between the trimmed V and J ends, which lost 3 bases and 8 bases, there was a span of 7 bases. Germline V lookup: CDR1 MDHEN, CDR2 SYDVKM. The CDR3 runs to 11 residues. In nucleotides, the CDR3 is TGTGCCAGCAGTTTTAACATGGGCTACACCTTC. Encoded protein: CASSFNMGYTF.

This clonotype showed up just a few times. The V call is TRBV15, the J call TRBJ2-5, with D possibly being TRBD1 (6 bases). Trimming left V 5 bases short and J 0 bases short, with 10 bases between. Germline assignment: CDR1 LNHNV and CDR2 YYDKDF (reference sequence). This CDR3 comprises 14 residues. In nucleotides, the CDR3 is TGTGCCACCAGCGAGGGGGAGTACCAAGAGACCCAGTACTTC. Translation: CATSEGEYQETQYF.

The table lists this clonotype with many counts. This chain uses TRBV5-1 with TRBJ2-2, with D uncertain. Germline CDR1 reads SGHRS; CDR2 reads YFSETQ. CDR3 length: 14 amino acids. Trimming shortened V by 1 base and J by 1 base, and 5 bases separated the two germline ends. For the CDR3, the DNA is TGCGCCAGCAGCTTGTGGGGGAACACCGGGGAGCTGTTTTTT. This sequence encodes CASSLWGNTGELFF.

The J gene is TRBJ2-1, the V gene TRBV12-3 or TRBV12-4; TRBD2 is a possible D gene (7 bases). Trimming took off 3 bases at V and 6 bases at J, with 15 bases between the two ends. The CDR3 covers 15 residues. CDR3 coding DNA: TGTGCCAGCAGTTTTGGTTACAGGGAGGGCAATGAGCAGTTCTTC. Its translation is CASSFGYREGNEQFF.

The V call is TRBV18, the J call TRBJ2-2; 10 bases fit TRBD1. The V gene's germline CDR1 is KGHSH and CDR2 LQKENI. The CDR3 runs 16 residues. V dropped 2 bases and J dropped 3; count of bases not matched to a gene: 3. In nucleotides, the CDR3 is TGTGCCAGCTCACCAATGACAGGGGGCTACACCGGGGAGCTGTTTTTT. It is translated as CASSPMTGGYTGELFF.

The gene calls are TRBV9 and TRBJ2-7; possibly TRBD2 for D (7 bases). Trimming removed 4 bases from V and 3 bases from J, with 17 bases in between. This CDR3 has 15 amino acids. CDR1 is SGDLS and CDR2 is YYNGEE in the germline V gene. CDR3 sequence reads: CASSPRGGIDYEQYF. CDR3 DNA: TGTGCCAGCAGCCCGAGGGGGGGGATAGACTACGAGCAGTACTTC.

The chain recombines TRBV18 with TRBJ1-1, with D unclear. Germline CDR1 and CDR2: KGHSH and LQKENI. This CDR3 has 14 residues. Between the trimmed V and J ends, which lost 3 bases and 3 bases, there was a span of 11 bases. CDR3 region: CASSPAGKDTEAFF. CDR3 in DNA: TGTGCCAGCTCACCCGCCGGGAAGGACACTGAAGCTTTCTTT. Full variable domain (rest looked up from reference TRBV18 and TRBJ1-1): NAGVMQNPRHLVRRRGQEARLRCSPMKGHSHVYWYRQLPEEGLKFMVYLQKENIIDESGMPKERFSAEFPKEGPSILRIQQVVRGDSAAYFCASSPAGKDTEAFFGQGTRLTVV.

In its sample, this clonotype was seen a few times. This sequence joins TRBV20-1 and TRBJ2-5; D possibly corresponds to TRBD2 (5 bases). With 5 bases removed from V and 10 bases from J, the gap between germline ends came to 11 bases. The germline gives CDR1 DFQATT, CDR2 SNEGSKA (reference sequence). This CDR3 is built from 10 residues. The CDR3 sequence is CSAVGRDQYF. The CDR3 DNA sequence: TGCAGTGCTGTAGGGAGAGACCAGTACTTC.

This clonotype has ten or more counts. The V call is TRBV5-1, the J call TRBJ2-1; D gene uncertain. Germline V gene lookup returns CDR1 SGHRS and CDR2 YFSETQ. The V and J ends lost 3 bases and 0 bases respectively, with 7 bases between them. The CDR3 runs 14 residues. This chain's CDR3 is CASSSSSSYNEQFF. The CDR3 DNA reads as TGCGCCAGCAGCTCATCTAGCTCCTACAATGAGCAGTTCTTC.